A selection of T cell receptor beta chains follows, all from one sample in a study of blood T cell repertoires in COVID-19. Clones were sequenced by immunoSEQ multiplex PCR, and TCRdb holds only the in-frame ones, with some missing. Among approximately 380,000 clones listed, around 85% were seen once. The sequencing input was peripheral blood. Receptor source: a woman aged 18-35 years with acute or convalescent COVID-19. CDR3s include the opening cysteine and the closing phenylalanine or tryptophan. Each record gives: J gene, CDR3 length, D gene, clone size, V gene, CDR3 DNA, CDR3 protein. The D gene is left open where the match is weak. A clone size is listed for some rows: how often the clone was seen (once, few, many), or a class if it is expanded.

>TRBJ2-3|18|NA|NA|TRBV11-2
TGTGCCAGCAGCTTAGGGGACTTGATAGACACCGGCACAGATACGCAGTATTTT
CASSLGDLIDTGTDTQYF
>TRBJ1-3|13|NA|NA|TRBV3-1/TRBV3-2
TGTGCCAGCAGCCAGGGTGATCGGGGTTACCGCTATTTT
CASSQGDRGYRYF
>TRBJ2-7|15|TRBD1|NA|TRBV3-1/TRBV3-2
TGTGCCAGCAGCCACAGAACAGGGGGGACCTACGAGCAGTACTTC
CASSHRTGGTYEQYF
>TRBJ2-5|15|NA|NA|TRBV5-4
TGTGCCAGCAGCTTGGTCCTGACATCTCAAGAGACCCAGTACTTC
CASSLVLTSQETQYF
>TRBJ1-1|16|TRBD1|few|TRBV4-1
TGCGCCAGCAGCCAAGATCGGACAGGGAGAAACACTGAAGCTTTCTTT
CASSQDRTGRNTEAFF
>TRBJ1-5|16|NA|NA|TRBV10-2
TGCGCCAGCAGTGAGTCGACGGGTGTTGGCAATCAGCCCCAGCATTTT
CASSESTGVGNQPQHF
>TRBJ2-2|12|TRBD2|few|TRBV10-1
TGCGCCAGCAGTGCCGGACTAGAGAAGCTGTTTTTT
CASSAGLEKLFF
>TRBJ1-1|14|TRBD1|NA|TRBV19
TGTGCCAGTAGCTACAGGGGAGACGACACTGAAGCTTTCTTT
CASSYRGDDTEAFF
>TRBJ1-1|16|TRBD1|few|TRBV5-1
TGCGCCAGCAGCTTGAAACAGGGGGGCGCGAACACTGAAGCTTTCTTT
CASSLKQGGANTEAFF
>TRBJ1-2|14|NA|NA|TRBV11-2
TGTGCCAGCAGCTTAGAGGGCAGAAACTATGGCTACACCTTC
CASSLEGRNYGYTF
>TRBJ2-5|15|NA|NA|TRBV13
TGTGCCAGCATCCCCTGGGGGGGGGCCCAAGAGACCCAGTACTTC
CASIPWGGAQETQYF
>TRBJ2-2|12|NA|NA|TRBV12-5
TGTGCTAGTGAAGCCCGGACCGGGGAGCTGTTTTTT
CASEARTGELFF
>TRBJ2-7|14|NA|NA|TRBV5-1
TGCGCCAGCAGCTTGGACCCCGGGGACTACGAGCAGTACTTC
CASSLDPGDYEQYF
>TRBJ1-1|14|TRBD1|NA|TRBV29-1
TGCAGCGTTGAGATCAAGACAGGGAGAACTGAAGCTTTCTTT
CSVEIKTGRTEAFF
>TRBJ2-6|16|NA|NA|TRBV28
TGTGCCAGCAGTTTACAGGGTGGAGCTGGGGCCAACGTCCTGACTTTC
CASSLQGGAGANVLTF
>TRBJ2-4|15|TRBD1|NA|TRBV6-6
TGTGCCAGCAGACTGGGGCAGGGGGACCAAAACATTCAGTACTTC
CASRLGQGDQNIQYF
>TRBJ1-5|15|NA|NA|TRBV16
TGTGCCAGCAGCCAATCTTCGGGTCGCAATCAGCCCCAGCATTTT
CASSQSSGRNQPQHF
>TRBJ1-1|14|NA|NA|TRBV28
TGTGCCAGCAGTTTGAAGGGGGTGAACACTGAAGCTTTCTTT
CASSLKGVNTEAFF
>TRBJ1-5|17|TRBD1|NA|TRBV28
TGTGCCAGCAGTTCCCTTTGGACTGGGACAGATAATCAGCCCCAGCATTTT
CASSSLWTGTDNQPQHF
>TRBJ2-1|17|NA|NA|TRBV19
TGTGCCAGTAGTATACTTTCGCTAGCAAGGACCTACAATGAGCAGTTCTTC
CASSILSLARTYNEQFF
>TRBJ1-2|14|NA|NA|TRBV4-2
TGTGCCAGCAGCCAAGAGGCCCCAGGGGATGGCTACACCTTC
CASSQEAPGDGYTF